Following are 11 T cell receptor beta chains from one sample sequenced in a study of technical replicates of blood from a handful of donors. TCRdb keeps only in-frame clones here, not all; method: immunoSEQ multiplex PCR. The top ten clones hold about 0.35% of a sample with approximately 79,000 clones, over 90% of them seen once. Material for sequencing was T cells isolated from PBMCs. The receptors originated from a human donor in good health.

V gene TRBV13 combines with J gene TRBJ2-7, with 8 bases aligning to TRBD1. CDR1 PRHDT and CDR2 FYEKMQ come from the germline V gene (reference sequence). CDR3 size: 13 residues. The V segment lost 6 bases and the J segment 5 bases; nucleotides outside the gene matches: 6. The CDR3 nucleotides read TGTGCCAGCAGTCCGGACAGGGTCCACGAGCAGTACTTC. Translated: CASSPDRVHEQYF.

This chain uses TRBV11-2 with TRBJ1-2; D uncertain. Germline V gene data show CDR1 as SGHAT and CDR2 as FQNNGV. V lost 3 bases, J lost 4 bases, and 6 bases lay in between. CDR3 length: 12 residues. The CDR3 coding sequence is TGTGCCAGCAGCTTCACAACCTATGGCTACACCTTC. As protein: CASSFTTYGYTF.

The V and J genes are TRBV9 and TRBJ2-7; weak D call: TRBD2 (5 bases). The V end lost 4 bases, the J end lost 4 bases, and 15 bases lay between the germline ends. The CDR3 has 14 residues. Per the germline V gene, CDR1 is SGDLS and CDR2 is YYNGEE. The CDR3 reads CASSPAVGSYEQYF. CDR3 sequence (DNA): TGTGCCAGCAGCCCAGCGGTGGGGAGTTACGAGCAGTACTTC.

This rearrangement joins TRBV13 to TRBJ2-1, with TRBD2 as a possible D gene (6 bases). Germline CDR1 PRHDT, CDR2 FYEKMQ (reference sequence). The CDR3 has 16 amino acids. V was pared by 2 bases and J by 5 bases, with 16 bases between. CDR3 loop: CASSLPSPSEDNEQFF. The CDR3, as DNA: TGTGCCAGCAGCTTACCTTCCCCTAGCGAAGACAATGAGCAGTTCTTC.

The chain combines TRBV29-1 with TRBJ1-5, with 7 positions matching TRBD1. Germline assignment: CDR1 SQVTM and CDR2 ANQGSEA. The CDR3 is 13 amino acids. CDR3 amino acids: CSVKTGINQPQHF. The CDR3 DNA is TGCAGTGTTAAGACAGGGATCAATCAGCCCCAGCATTTT.

The chain uses TRBV4-2 and TRBJ2-5; possibly TRBD2 for D (5 bases). CDR3 size: 15 residues. CDR1 LGHNA and CDR2 YNFKEQ come from the germline V gene. V lost 4 bases and J lost 0, with 12 bases in between. CDR3 sequence reads: CASSRLLGDQETQYF. Written as DNA, the CDR3 is TGTGCCAGCAGCCGATTACTCGGGGACCAAGAGACCCAGTACTTC.

J is TRBJ1-4 and V is TRBV23-1; D might be TRBD1 (6 bases). TRBV23-1 is assigned to the ORF class and has an uncertain function. V was cut by 5 bases and J by 3 bases, with 16 bases left in between. The CDR3 length is 16 residues. CDR3 residues: CASSNINRVANEKLFF. Written as DNA, the CDR3 is TGCGCCAGCAGTAACATCAACAGGGTGGCTAATGAAAAACTGTTTTTT.

The gene calls are TRBV19 and TRBJ1-1, with a possible D match to TRBD1 (5 bases). Between the trimmed V and J ends, which lost 4 bases and 3 bases, there was a span of 9 bases. The germline V gene has CDR1 LNHDA and CDR2 SQIVND (reference sequence). The CDR3 length is 13 residues. The CDR3 loop is CASSRGGDTEAFF. CDR3 nucleotides: TGTGCCAGTAGTAGGGGAGGGGACACTGAAGCTTTCTTT.

This rearrangement joins TRBV11-2 to TRBJ2-7; 8 bases are shared with TRBD1. CDR1 and CDR2 from the germline V gene are SGHAT and FQNNGV. Trimming at V came to 4 bases and at J to 2 bases, leaving 7 bases not matched to a gene. The CDR3 is 15 amino acids. CDR3: CASSSQDRATYEQYF. The CDR3 bases are TGTGCCAGCAGCTCGCAGGACAGGGCTACCTACGAGCAGTACTTC.

The chain is built from TRBV5-8 and TRBJ2-7; 7 bases map to TRBD1. This CDR3 contains 14 residues. Germline lookup yields CDR1 SGHTS and CDR2 YDEGEE. V shed 3 bases and J 2 bases; nucleotides not matched to a gene: 5. The CDR3, as DNA: TGTGCCAGCAGCTCGACAGGGTCGGCCTACGAGCAGTACTTC. This translates into CASSSTGSAYEQYF.

In regard to this clone: The DNA is left out, because the CDR3 cannot be placed on it with certainty; the CDR3 is given as TCRdb lists it. The chain links TRBV4-1 to TRBJ1-4. 12 amino acids form the CDR3, both terminal residues included. Per germline, CDR1 MGHRA and CDR2 YSYEKL. The CDR3 loop reads CASSTSGEKLFF.